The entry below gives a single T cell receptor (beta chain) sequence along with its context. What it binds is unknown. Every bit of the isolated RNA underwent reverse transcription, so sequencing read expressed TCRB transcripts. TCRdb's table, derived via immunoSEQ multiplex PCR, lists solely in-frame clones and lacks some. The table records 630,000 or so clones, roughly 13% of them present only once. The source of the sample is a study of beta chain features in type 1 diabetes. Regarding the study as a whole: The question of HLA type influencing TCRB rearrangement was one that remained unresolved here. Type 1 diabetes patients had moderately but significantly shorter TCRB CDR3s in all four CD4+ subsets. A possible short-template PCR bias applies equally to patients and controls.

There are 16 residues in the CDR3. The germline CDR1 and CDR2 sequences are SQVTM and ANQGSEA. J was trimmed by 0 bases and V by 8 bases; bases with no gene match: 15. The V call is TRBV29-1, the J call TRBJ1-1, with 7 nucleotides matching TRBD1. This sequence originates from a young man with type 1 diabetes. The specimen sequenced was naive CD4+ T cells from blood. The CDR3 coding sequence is TGCAGCACGGGCCCCGACAGGGCACGGATGAACACTGAAGCTTTCTTT. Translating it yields CSTGPDRARMNTEAFF.